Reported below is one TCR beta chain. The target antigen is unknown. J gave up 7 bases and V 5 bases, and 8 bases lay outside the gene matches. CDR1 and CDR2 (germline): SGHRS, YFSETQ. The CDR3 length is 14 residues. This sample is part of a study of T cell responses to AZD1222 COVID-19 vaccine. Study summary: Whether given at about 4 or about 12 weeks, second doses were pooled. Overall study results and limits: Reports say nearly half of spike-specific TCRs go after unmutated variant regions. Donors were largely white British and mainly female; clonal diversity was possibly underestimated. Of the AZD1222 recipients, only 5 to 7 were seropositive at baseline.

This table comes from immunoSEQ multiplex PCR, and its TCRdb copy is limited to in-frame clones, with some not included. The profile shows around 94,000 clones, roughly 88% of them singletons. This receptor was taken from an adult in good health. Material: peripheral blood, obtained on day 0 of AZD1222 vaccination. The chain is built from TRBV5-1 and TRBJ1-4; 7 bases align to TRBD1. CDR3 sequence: CASSPPGQSEKLFF. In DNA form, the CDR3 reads TGCGCCAGCAGTCCTCCGGGACAGTCTGAAAAACTGTTTTTT.